One and the same sample provided the 24 T cell receptor beta chains below, sequenced in a study of healthy donors' naive CD4 and CD8 T cells. Each TCR library used 400 to 600 ng of total RNA and a linear amplification protocol. TCRdb analysed the reads with MiXCR anew, one entry per CDR3 protein. Here the sample spans approximately 180,000 distinct CDR3 sequences, over 60% being singletons. The sequenced sample consisted of naive CD4+ and CD8+ T cells sorted from blood, pooled from several donors. All receptors come from a pool of human donors in good health; the sample pools cells from several healthy donors.

V gene TRBV11-3 combines with J gene TRBJ2-1, with 9 bases aligning to TRBD2. The J segment lost 6 bases and the V segment lost 5 bases, leaving 8 bases of the junction unmatched. Germline V gene lookup returns CDR1 SGHNT and CDR2 YENEEA. The CDR3 has 15 residues. The CDR3 sequence: CASSPSGRPVNEQFF. The CDR3 nucleotides are TGTGCCAGCAGCCCGAGCGGGAGGCCCGTCAATGAGCAGTTCTTC.

The rearrangement links TRBV29-1 to TRBJ1-5; possible D gene TRBD1, 6 bases. Trimming removed 4 bases at V and 4 bases at J, with 11 bases between. CDR1 and CDR2 (germline): SQVTM, ANQGSEA. The CDR3 sequence is 13 residues long. In DNA form, the CDR3 reads TGCAGCGTTGCGCGACAGGAGAATCAGCCCCAGCATTTT. This translates into CSVARQENQPQHF.

The chain couples TRBV19 to TRBJ1-5; D gene uncertain. Deletions cut 7 bases from V and 5 bases from J, with 12 bases between. This CDR3 is built from 13 residues. The germline V gene has CDR1 LNHDA and CDR2 SQIVND (reference sequence). The CDR3 reads CASNKVVDQPQHF. The CDR3, as DNA: TGTGCCAGTAATAAGGTTGTCGATCAGCCCCAGCATTTT.

The chain recombines TRBV27 with TRBJ2-1; D may be TRBD1 (6 bases). Per germline, CDR1 MNHEY and CDR2 SMNVEV (reference sequence). The CDR3 spans 17 residues. The ends were cut back, 11 bases at V and 0 bases at J, with 23 bases in the middle. The CDR3 sequence is CAVDWNWGQCSYNEQFF. CDR3 sequence (DNA): TGTGCCGTCGATTGGAACTGGGGGCAGTGCTCCTACAATGAGCAGTTCTTC.

A few counts support this clonotype. The chain employs TRBV29-1 and TRBJ1-1; D gene uncertain. The V gene lost 1 base and the J gene lost 0 bases, with 6 bases spanning the gap. Germline V CDR1 and CDR2: SQVTM, ANQGSEA. The CDR3 is made up of 13 amino acids. DNA of the CDR3: TGCAGCGTTGAAGTCAGCCTGAACACTGAAGCTTTCTTT. It translates to CSVEVSLNTEAFF.

The rearrangement joins TRBV2 to TRBJ2-1; D ambiguous. V lost 1 base to trimming and J lost 7 bases, with 17 bases between them. Germline V gene lookup returns CDR1 SNHLY and CDR2 FYNNEI. The CDR3 consists of 16 residues. DNA for the CDR3: TGTGCCAGCAGTGAAGTAGGGCTCTACCTTAGGAATGAGCAGTTCTTC. It specifies CASSEVGLYLRNEQFF.

The chain employs TRBV29-1 and TRBJ1-1; TRBD1 matches 8 bases. The CDR3 has 17 amino acids. Looked up from germline, CDR1 is SQVTM and CDR2 is ANQGSEA. V shed 6 bases, J shed 5 bases, and the junction held 20 bases outside the gene matches. The CDR3: CSVGGVAGGDLGTEAFF. In DNA form, the CDR3 reads TGCAGCGTCGGGGGTGTTGCAGGGGGCGACTTGGGGACTGAAGCTTTCTTT.

The chain uses TRBV29-1 and TRBJ1-2; 8 bases are a match to TRBD1. The CDR3 loop spans 13 amino acids. Germline CDR1 and CDR2: SQVTM and ANQGSEA. V was pared by 3 bases and J by 7 bases, with 7 bases of the junction left unmatched. CDR3 sequence (DNA): TGCAGCGTTGATATTACAGGGGGACTTGGCTACACCTTC. Its translation is CSVDITGGLGYTF.

V gene TRBV19 combines with J gene TRBJ2-7; D is uncertain. The CDR3 is made up of 15 amino acids. Germline CDR1 is LNHDA and CDR2 is SQIVND (reference sequence). Trimming cost V 5 bases and J 3 bases, with 17 bases left between them. This chain's CDR3 is CASSPGFRRFYEQYF. The CDR3 DNA is TGTGCCAGTAGTCCAGGTTTTCGACGCTTCTACGAGCAGTACTTC.

V usage is TRBV12-3 or TRBV12-4 and J usage is TRBJ1-2, with 8 bases lining up with TRBD1. The V and J ends lost 5 bases and 2 bases, in that order; junction bases with no gene match: 7. The CDR3 spans 15 residues. In nucleotides, the CDR3 is TGTGCCAGCAGTGGGATACAGGGGGTGAACTATGGCTACACCTTC. Its translation: CASSGIQGVNYGYTF.

This clonotype appeared a single time. The chain uses TRBV29-1 and TRBJ2-7; 7 bases map to TRBD1. Germline assignment: CDR1 SQVTM and CDR2 ANQGSEA. There are 11 residues in the CDR3. Losses at the gene ends were 5 bases for V and 4 bases for J; bases not matched to a gene: 2. As DNA, the CDR3 is TGCAGCGTTCTGACAGGGTACGAGCAGTACTTC. Amino acids: CSVLTGYEQYF.

The chain employs TRBV29-1 and TRBJ2-7, with D possibly TRBD2 on 6 matching bases. The CDR3 is made up of 13 amino acids. Germline CDR1 SQVTM, CDR2 ANQGSEA. V lost 5 bases and J 1 base, leaving 12 bases between the germline ends. This chain's CDR3 is CSVTGRLSYEQYF. The CDR3 DNA is TGCAGCGTTACCGGGAGACTTTCCTACGAGCAGTACTTC.

V gene TRBV2 combines with J gene TRBJ2-5; 8 nucleotides agree with TRBD2. Trimming cost V 10 bases and J 4 bases; bases outside gene matches: 8. The germline CDR1 and CDR2 sequences are SNHLY and FYNNEI. The CDR3 covers 13 residues. CDR3 nucleotide sequence: TGTGCCACCACGGGAGGGCTGGTAGAGACCCAGTACTTC. This sequence encodes CATTGGLVETQYF. Filled out from reference TRBV2 and TRBJ2-5, the complete variable domain reads EPEVTQTPSHQVTQMGQEVILRCVPISNHLYFYWYRQILGQKVEFLVSFYNNEISEKSEIFDDQFSVERPDGSNFTLKIRSTKLEDSAMYFCATTGGLVETQYFGPGTRLLVL.

The J gene is TRBJ2-3, the V gene TRBV29-1; TRBD2 aligns across 9 bases. The CDR3 length is 15 residues. The trim removed 5 bases at V and 0 bases at J, leaving 6 bases unmatched. CDR1 is SQVTM, CDR2 ANQGSEA, per germline. CDR3 sequence reads: CSVRLAGTSTDTQYF. CDR3 coding DNA: TGCAGCGTTCGGCTAGCGGGGACTAGCACAGATACGCAGTATTTT.

The table lists this clonotype with a few counts. This chain connects TRBV19 to TRBJ1-5; D remains unclear. CDR1 and CDR2 from the germline V gene are LNHDA and SQIVND (reference sequence). V gave up 5 bases and J gave up 2 bases, with 13 bases separating them. This CDR3 is built from 15 residues. The DNA for the CDR3 is TGTGCCAGTAGTTATGTGGGGTTCGGCAATCAGCCCCAGCATTTT. Amino acid sequence: CASSYVGFGNQPQHF.

V gene TRBV27 combines with J gene TRBJ2-7; 7 bases are shared with TRBD1. Per the germline V gene, CDR1 is MNHEY and CDR2 is SMNVEV (reference sequence). V lost 1 base and J lost 7; bases outside the gene matches: 4. CDR3 length: 13 amino acids. The CDR3 DNA is TGTGCCAGCAGTTTATTAGACAGGGTAGAGCAGTACTTC. This codes for CASSLLDRVEQYF.

This clonotype turned up a few times. The chain couples TRBV27 to TRBJ2-1; TRBD2 aligns across 11 bases. CDR1 is MNHEY and CDR2 is SMNVEV in the germline V gene (reference sequence). After removal of 5 bases from V and 8 bases from J, the junction contained 14 bases not matched to a gene. This CDR3 spans 17 amino acids. The DNA for the CDR3 is TGTGCCAGCAGTCCGCTCCGACTACCGGGACTAGCGGATGAGCAGTTCTTC. This translates into CASSPLRLPGLADEQFF.

V is TRBV4-3 and J is TRBJ2-1, with D unclear. The CDR3 length is 13 residues. Trimming removed 1 base at V and 5 bases at J, with 6 bases between. Germline V gene data show CDR1 as LGHNA and CDR2 as YSLEER. CDR3 in DNA: TGCGCCAGCAGCCAAGGCCTAGACAATGAGCAGTTCTTC. Protein: CASSQGLDNEQFF.

V gene TRBV6-5 combines with J gene TRBJ1-1; TRBD1 aligns across 10 bases. The V gene's germline CDR1 is MNHEY and CDR2 SVGAGI. The CDR3 extends over 15 amino acids. V gave up 0 bases and J gave up 6 bases; unmatched junction bases: 4. In DNA form, the CDR3 reads TGTGCCAGCAGTTACTCGAGGGACAGGGGATCTGAAGCTTTCTTT. Protein product: CASSYSRDRGSEAFF.

This clonotype came up a few times. The chain couples TRBV19 to TRBJ2-5; D may be TRBD1 (6 bases). The germline CDR1 and CDR2 sequences are LNHDA and SQIVND (reference sequence). Trimming removed 6 bases from V and 5 bases from J, with 10 bases in between. This CDR3 comprises 12 residues. CDR3 sequence reads: CASRQGSETQYF. CDR3 DNA: TGTGCCAGTAGACAGGGTTCGGAGACCCAGTACTTC.

The V call is TRBV29-1, the J call TRBJ2-5, with TRBD1 as a possible D gene (5 bases). V shed 3 bases and J shed 1 base, with 15 bases lying between them. The CDR3 length is 15 residues. The germline gives CDR1 SQVTM, CDR2 ANQGSEA. The CDR3 region is CSVEGWGSPQETQYF. The CDR3 DNA reads as TGCAGCGTTGAGGGTTGGGGCAGTCCCCAAGAGACCCAGTACTTC.

The chain couples TRBV29-1 to TRBJ2-1; no clear D. Germline V gives CDR1 SQVTM, CDR2 ANQGSEA. This CDR3 is built from 13 residues. V was cut by 6 bases and J by 0 bases, with 9 bases left in between. CDR3 in DNA: TGCAGCGTCCACGTTCCCTCCTACAATGAGCAGTTCTTC. Translated, it gives CSVHVPSYNEQFF.

The chain has TRBV29-1 and TRBJ2-5, with 7 bases lining up with TRBD1. The CDR3 totals 18 residues. The germline CDR1 and CDR2 sequences are SQVTM and ANQGSEA. V was clipped by 3 bases and J by 3 bases; unmatched bases: 19. The CDR3 reads CSVDDAGTAVRAEETQYF. The CDR3 bases are TGCAGCGTTGATGATGCCGGGACAGCGGTAAGGGCCGAAGAGACCCAGTACTTC.

With regard to this clonotype: One end of the junction is discordant with germline, which a read error may explain. The chain carries TRBV29-1 and TRBJ1-1, with D tentatively TRBD1 (6 bases). The CDR3 runs 12 residues. The germline gives CDR1 SQVTM, CDR2 ANQGSEA. CDR3 nucleotide sequence: TGCAGCGTCGAAGGGGGAGGCACTGAAGCTTTCTTT. This sequence encodes CSVEGGGTEAFF.